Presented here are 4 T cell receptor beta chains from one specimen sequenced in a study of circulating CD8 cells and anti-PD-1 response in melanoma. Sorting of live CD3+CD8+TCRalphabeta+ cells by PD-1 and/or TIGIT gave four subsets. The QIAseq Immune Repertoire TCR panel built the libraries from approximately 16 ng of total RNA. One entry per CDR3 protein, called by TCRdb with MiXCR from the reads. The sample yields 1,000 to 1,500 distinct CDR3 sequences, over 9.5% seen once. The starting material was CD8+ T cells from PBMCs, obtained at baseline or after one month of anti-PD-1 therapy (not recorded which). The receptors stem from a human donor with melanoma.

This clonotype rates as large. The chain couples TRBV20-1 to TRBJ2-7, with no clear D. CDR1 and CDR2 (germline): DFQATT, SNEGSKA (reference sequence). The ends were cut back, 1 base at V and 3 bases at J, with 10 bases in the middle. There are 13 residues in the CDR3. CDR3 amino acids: CSARGRADYEQYF. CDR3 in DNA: TGCAGTGCTAGAGGTCGCGCCGACTACGAGCAGTACTTC.

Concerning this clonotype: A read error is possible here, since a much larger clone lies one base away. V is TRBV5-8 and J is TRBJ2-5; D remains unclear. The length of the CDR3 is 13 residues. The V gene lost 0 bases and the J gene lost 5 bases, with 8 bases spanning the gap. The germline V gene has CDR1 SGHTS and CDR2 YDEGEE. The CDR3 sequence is CASSLEPTETQYF. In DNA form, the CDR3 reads TGTGCCAGCAGCTTGGAACCAACGGAGACCCAGTACTTC.

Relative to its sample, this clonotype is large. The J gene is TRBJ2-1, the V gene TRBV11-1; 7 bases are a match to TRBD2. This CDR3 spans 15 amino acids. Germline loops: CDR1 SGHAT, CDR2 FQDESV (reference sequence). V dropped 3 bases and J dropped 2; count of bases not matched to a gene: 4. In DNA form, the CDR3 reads TGTGCCAGCAGCTTCCATGCGGGAGCCTACAATGAGCAGTTCTTC. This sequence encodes CASSFHAGAYNEQFF.

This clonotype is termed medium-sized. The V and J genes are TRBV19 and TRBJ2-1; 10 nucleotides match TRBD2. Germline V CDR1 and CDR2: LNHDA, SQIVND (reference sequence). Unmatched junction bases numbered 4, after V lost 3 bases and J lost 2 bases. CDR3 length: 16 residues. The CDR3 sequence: CASSIGTSATYNEQFF. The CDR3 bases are TGTGCCAGTAGTATTGGGACTAGCGCTACCTACAATGAGCAGTTCTTC.